What follows is one TCR beta chain and its context. Its antigen remains unknown. This entry comes from a study of cytomegalovirus exposure and HLA in healthy donors. Study results and limitations: In most subjects, TCR beta sequences reportedly gave accurate predictions of HLA-A and HLA-B alleles. As confirmed in vitro, a few CMV-associated chains were specific for CMV antigens. Later analysis found that TCR beta chains associated with HLA were more clonally expanded than other, equally common chains.

The PCR ran on 60 Vbeta and 13 Jbeta primers. Per the study methods: Later work found tens of millions of unique TCR beta chains, with 10 million to 14 million shared. The data were produced by immunoSEQ multiplex PCR, yet TCRdb's version contains in-frame clones alone and is incomplete. V, J and clone size reflect that table, while D and trimming were determined from the DNA. In the table there are fewer than 150,000 clones, more than 80% of which are singletons. Germline values: CDR1 SGHDN, CDR2 FVKESK. The CDR3 has 16 amino acids. Trimming left V 0 bases short and J 5 bases short, with 17 bases between.

Sequencing was carried out using PBMCs. The TCR comes from a woman aged 25-40 years in good health and CMV-seropositive. The J gene is TRBJ2-7, the V gene TRBV14; TRBD1 is a possible D gene (6 bases). The CDR3 here is CASSQEVRGLGNEQYF. CDR3 DNA sequence: TGTGCCAGCAGCCAAGAGGTCAGGGGTCTAGGGAACGAGCAGTACTTC.